These 28 T cell receptor beta chains were all obtained from the same sample, sequenced in a study of cytomegalovirus exposure and HLA in healthy donors. The primer mix had 60 Vbeta and 13 Jbeta primers. Produced via immunoSEQ multiplex PCR; TCRdb's table is partial and in-frame only. This repertoire shows about 100,000 clones, approximately 80% found once; its top ten account for around 0.74%. The source material was PBMCs. These receptors were obtained from a woman aged 55-75 years in good health and CMV-seronegative.

The gene calls are TRBV7-9 and TRBJ2-7, with TRBD2 identical over 14 bases. J gave up 0 bases and V 6 bases, and 1 base lay outside the gene matches. This CDR3 spans 15 amino acids. Per germline, CDR1 SEHNR and CDR2 FQNEAQ (reference sequence). This CDR3 is CASRGTSGGSYEQYF. The CDR3, as DNA: TGTGCCAGCAGAGGGACTAGCGGGGGCTCCTACGAGCAGTACTTC.

The chain employs TRBV6-5 and TRBJ1-2; D perhaps matches TRBD1 (5 bases). The V and J ends lost 0 bases and 7 bases respectively, with 9 bases between them. This CDR3 has 13 amino acids. Germline V gene sequence: CDR1 MNHEY, CDR2 SVGAGI. The CDR3 DNA reads as TGTGCCAGCAGTTACTCGAAAGGGGCTGGCTACACCTTC. Translation: CASSYSKGAGYTF.

This sequence joins TRBV25-1 and TRBJ2-1; 12 nucleotides agree with TRBD2. Germline trimming cut 6 bases from V and 6 bases from J; bases unmatched to any gene: 3. Looked up from germline, CDR1 is MGHDK and CDR2 is SYGVNS. The CDR3 length is 14 residues. CDR3 in DNA: TGTGCCAGCAGGTCTAGCGGGAGGGCCAATGAGCAGTTCTTC. It yields the protein CASRSSGRANEQFF.

The genes are TRBV28 and TRBJ2-7; 9 nucleotides agree with TRBD2. This CDR3 has 16 amino acids. V dropped 3 bases and J dropped 2; count of bases not matched to a gene: 8. The germline gives CDR1 MDHEN, CDR2 SYDVKM. CDR3 sequence: CASSFVAGALPYEQYF. The CDR3 nucleotides are TGTGCCAGCAGTTTCGTAGCGGGAGCCCTACCCTACGAGCAGTACTTC.

This clone was detected only a few times. The rearrangement links TRBV19 to TRBJ1-1; 9 nucleotides match TRBD1. Germline V gives CDR1 LNHDA, CDR2 SQIVND (reference sequence). V trimming: 5 bases; J trimming: 10 bases; junction bases outside the gene matches: 2. The CDR3 extends over 11 amino acids. The DNA for the CDR3 is TGTGCCAGTAGTCTGGACAGGGGAGCTTTCTTT. Protein product: CASSLDRGAFF.

V usage is TRBV9 and J usage is TRBJ1-4; D gene uncertain. The germline V gene has CDR1 SGDLS and CDR2 YYNGEE. The CDR3 is 16 residues long. The ends were cut back, 0 bases at V and 0 bases at J, with 9 bases in the middle. The CDR3 spells CASSVEGGPTNEKLFF. The CDR3 DNA follows: TGTGCCAGCAGCGTAGAGGGCGGGCCAACTAATGAAAAACTGTTTTTT.

The rearrangement joins TRBV10-3 to TRBJ2-3, with 7 bases identical to TRBD2. CDR3 length: 15 residues. Germline assignment: CDR1 ENHRY and CDR2 SYGVKD. After removal of 8 bases from V and 3 bases from J, the junction contained 11 bases not matched to a gene. This chain's CDR3 is CAISSGEIATDTQYF. The CDR3 DNA follows: TGTGCCATCTCTAGCGGAGAGATTGCGACAGATACGCAGTATTTT.

V is TRBV19 and J is TRBJ2-7; tentatively, D is TRBD1 (6 bases). This CDR3 is 14 amino acids long. V shed 3 bases and J shed 3 bases, with 12 bases lying between them. Looked up from germline, CDR1 is LNHDA and CDR2 is SQIVND (reference sequence). This chain's CDR3 is CASSMDGQYYEQYF. The CDR3 region has the DNA TGTGCCAGTAGTATGGATGGACAGTACTACGAGCAGTACTTC.

The chain employs TRBV6-5 and TRBJ2-7, with D possibly matching TRBD1 (6 bases). Looked up from germline, CDR1 is MNHEY and CDR2 is SVGAGI. With 2 bases removed from V and 5 bases from J, the gap between germline ends came to 13 bases. There are 14 residues in the CDR3. CDR3 nucleotides: TGTGCCAGCAGTTACGGGCAGGGGCGGGACGAGCAGTACTTC. It translates to CASSYGQGRDEQYF.

With regard to this clone: The junction does not match germline at one end; this may be a read error. This sequence joins TRBV2 and TRBJ2-7; weak D call: TRBD2 (6 bases). The CDR3 loop spans 13 amino acids. Germline CDR1 and CDR2: SNHLY and FYNNEI. The CDR3 spells CASTPGSSYGQYF. The CDR3 nucleotides read TGTGCCAGCACCCCCGGGAGCTCCTACGGGCAGTACTTC. The whole variable domain, remainder taken from reference TRBV2 and TRBJ2-7, is EPEVTQTPSHQVTQMGQEVILRCVPISNHLYFYWYRQILGQKVEFLVSFYNNEISEKSEIFDDQFSVERPDGSNFTLKIRSTKLEDSAMYFCASTPGSSYGQYFGPGTRLTVT.

The gene calls are TRBV5-1 and TRBJ2-1; possibly TRBD2 for D (7 bases). Trimming removed 2 bases from V and 0 bases from J, with 18 bases in between. CDR3 size: 18 residues. CDR1 is SGHRS and CDR2 is YFSETQ in the germline V gene. Written as DNA, the CDR3 is TGCGCCAGCAGCTTAGTGGGCGGGGGCCTCAGCTCCTACAATGAGCAGTTCTTC. It codes for CASSLVGGGLSSYNEQFF. The variable domain in full, completed from reference TRBV5-1 and TRBJ2-1, reads KAGVTQTPRYLIKTRGQQVTLSCSPISGHRSVSWYQQTPGQGLQFLFEYFSETQRNKGNFPGRFSGRQFSNSRSEMNVSTLELGDSALYLCASSLVGGGLSSYNEQFFGPGTRLTVL.

The chain uses TRBV6-1 and TRBJ1-5, with D possibly matching TRBD1 (6 bases). This CDR3 has 13 amino acids. Germline CDR1 reads MNHNS; CDR2 reads SASEGT. Between the trimmed V and J ends, which lost 7 bases and 11 bases, there was a span of 18 bases. The CDR3 loop reads CASIDRKYQAQHF. The CDR3 nucleotides are TGTGCCAGCATAGACAGGAAGTATCAAGCCCAGCATTTT.

This clone was observed a handful of times. The V and J genes are TRBV10-3 and TRBJ2-5, with TRBD2 identical over 8 bases. Germline V gene lookup returns CDR1 ENHRY and CDR2 SYGVKD. The CDR3 totals 15 residues. The V and J ends lost 2 bases and 1 base, in that order; junction bases with no gene match: 3. The CDR3 protein is CAISEKLAAQETQYF. CDR3 coding DNA: TGTGCCATCAGTGAGAAACTAGCGGCCCAAGAGACCCAGTACTTC.

This sequence joins TRBV30 and TRBJ1-5; weak D call: TRBD1 (5 bases). From germline, CDR1 is GTSNPN and CDR2 SVGIG (reference sequence). The CDR3 length is 13 residues. Trimming removed 3 bases from V and 6 bases from J, with 12 bases in between. The CDR3 protein is CAWSLQESQPQHF. The CDR3 DNA sequence: TGTGCCTGGAGCTTACAGGAGAGTCAGCCCCAGCATTTT.

The rearrangement joins TRBV4-3 to TRBJ1-2; unclear D gene. The germline gives CDR1 LGHNA, CDR2 YSLEER. The CDR3 extends over 16 amino acids. V was trimmed by 1 base and J by 4 bases, leaving 16 bases between them. This CDR3 is CASSQGGGSFAYGYTF. The CDR3 DNA is TGCGCCAGCAGCCAAGGGGGAGGATCGTTCGCCTATGGCTACACCTTC.

V is TRBV19 and J is TRBJ1-5; 8 positions agree with TRBD1. The CDR3 covers 15 residues. Losses at the gene ends were 1 base for V and 4 bases for J; bases not matched to a gene: 3. Looked up from germline, CDR1 is LNHDA and CDR2 is SQIVND (reference sequence). CDR3 loop: CASSIGQGNNQPQHF. The CDR3 DNA follows: TGTGCCAGTAGTATAGGACAGGGGAATAATCAGCCCCAGCATTTT.

The chain employs TRBV7-8 and TRBJ2-2; D possibly corresponds to TRBD2 (5 bases). This CDR3 is built from 19 residues. Germline CDR1 SGHVS, CDR2 FQNEAQ. The V gene lost 1 base and the J gene lost 1 base, with 19 bases spanning the gap. The CDR3 region has the DNA TGTGCCAGCAGCTTAGACGTAACTAGGATCAACTTGAACACCGGGGAGCTGTTTTTT. Amino acid sequence: CASSLDVTRINLNTGELFF.

This sequence joins TRBV27 and TRBJ2-2, with TRBD1 matching 12 bases. V trimming: 5 bases; J trimming: 6 bases; junction bases outside the gene matches: 4. The germline V gene has CDR1 MNHEY and CDR2 SMNVEV (reference sequence). The CDR3 length is 15 residues. The CDR3 coding sequence is TGTGCCAGCAGTAAACGGGACAGGGGGCCCGGGGAGCTGTTTTTT. Protein: CASSKRDRGPGELFF.

This clone has just a few counts. The rearrangement joins TRBV9 to TRBJ2-7; 10 bases align to TRBD2. The CDR3 spans 15 residues. Germline V gene lookup returns CDR1 SGDLS and CDR2 YYNGEE. Trimming removed 2 bases from V and 3 bases from J; junction bases left unmatched: 5. The DNA for the CDR3 is TGTGCCAGCAGCGTCGGGCTAGCGGGAGTCTACGAGCAGTACTTC. It specifies CASSVGLAGVYEQYF.

The chain recombines TRBV4-3 with TRBJ2-7; 9 bases agree with TRBD1. This CDR3 region has 14 residues. V shed 4 bases, J shed 1 base, and the junction held 2 bases outside the gene matches. CDR1 and CDR2 (germline): LGHNA, YSLEER. CDR3 bases: TGCGCCAGCAGCCGGACAGGGGAGTCCTACGAGCAGTACTTC. Protein product: CASSRTGESYEQYF.

There are a few counts of this clone. V usage is TRBV5-6 and J usage is TRBJ1-2, with D possibly TRBD1 on 6 matching bases. This CDR3 region has 14 residues. CDR1 SGHDT and CDR2 YYEEEE come from the germline V gene. V was trimmed by 1 base and J by 4 bases, leaving 11 bases between them. The CDR3 DNA reads TGTGCCAGCAGCTTGACAGGGCCCGGCTATGGCTACACCTTC. It codes for CASSLTGPGYGYTF.

The V and J genes are TRBV5-1 and TRBJ1-4; D gene unclear. Per the germline V gene, CDR1 is SGHRS and CDR2 is YFSETQ. V was pared by 4 bases and J by 0 bases, with 10 bases between. The CDR3 runs 15 residues. This CDR3 is CASSPGLATNEKLFF. As DNA, the CDR3 is TGCGCCAGCAGCCCGGGTCTCGCAACTAATGAAAAACTGTTTTTT.

This sequence joins TRBV19 and TRBJ1-5; 10 nucleotides agree with TRBD1. Germline-derived CDR1 and CDR2 are LNHDA and SQIVND (reference sequence). Trimming at V came to 4 bases and at J to 4 bases, leaving 1 base not matched to a gene. CDR3 length: 14 residues. The CDR3 region is CASSRTGGNQPQHF. For the CDR3, the DNA is TGTGCCAGTAGTAGGACAGGGGGAAATCAGCCCCAGCATTTT.

V usage is TRBV14 and J usage is TRBJ1-2, with D tentatively TRBD1 (6 bases). Germline V gives CDR1 SGHDN, CDR2 FVKESK. The CDR3 length is 16 residues. The V end lost 0 bases, the J end lost 4 bases, and 15 bases lay between the germline ends. The CDR3 DNA reads TGTGCCAGCAGCCAAGAGGGAGACAGGTTTACCTATGGCTACACCTTC. Translation: CASSQEGDRFTYGYTF.

This clone appeared a single time. The V and J genes are TRBV7-2 and TRBJ2-2; 7 bases align to TRBD1. The CDR3 consists of 15 residues. The V and J ends lost 5 bases and 6 bases, in that order; junction bases with no gene match: 9. The germline CDR1 and CDR2 sequences are SGHTA and FQGNSA. The CDR3 region has the DNA TGTGCCAGCAGCCCCAGACAGGGTGTCTCCGGGGAGCTGTTTTTT. This translates into CASSPRQGVSGELFF.

The chain employs TRBV6-4 and TRBJ2-3, with D maybe TRBD2 (6 bases). Germline-derived CDR1 and CDR2 are MRHNA and SNTAGT. V was shortened by 6 bases and J by 7 bases, with 20 bases between the two germline ends. This CDR3 spans 15 amino acids. The CDR3 protein is CASSETAGGPHTQYF. CDR3 DNA sequence: TGTGCCAGCAGCGAGACGGCCGGAGGGCCACATACGCAGTATTTT.

The V and J genes are TRBV2 and TRBJ2-1; tentatively, D is TRBD1 (5 bases). CDR3 size: 15 residues. Germline V gene lookup returns CDR1 SNHLY and CDR2 FYNNEI. The germline V and J ends were trimmed by 6 bases and 1 base, with 13 bases remaining between them. The CDR3 region is CASSSGMASYNEQFF. The CDR3 nucleotides are TGTGCCAGCAGCTCAGGGATGGCATCCTACAATGAGCAGTTCTTC.

This clone occurred once. The CDR3: CASSLAGGPGYEQYF. CDR3 DNA sequence: TGCGCCAGCAGCTTAGCGGGAGGGCCTGGATACGAGCAGTACTTC. This chain uses TRBV5-1 with TRBJ2-7; 10 nucleotides align to TRBD2. Unmatched junction bases numbered 6, after V lost 2 bases and J lost 4 bases. Germline CDR1 is SGHRS and CDR2 is YFSETQ. CDR3 size: 15 residues.